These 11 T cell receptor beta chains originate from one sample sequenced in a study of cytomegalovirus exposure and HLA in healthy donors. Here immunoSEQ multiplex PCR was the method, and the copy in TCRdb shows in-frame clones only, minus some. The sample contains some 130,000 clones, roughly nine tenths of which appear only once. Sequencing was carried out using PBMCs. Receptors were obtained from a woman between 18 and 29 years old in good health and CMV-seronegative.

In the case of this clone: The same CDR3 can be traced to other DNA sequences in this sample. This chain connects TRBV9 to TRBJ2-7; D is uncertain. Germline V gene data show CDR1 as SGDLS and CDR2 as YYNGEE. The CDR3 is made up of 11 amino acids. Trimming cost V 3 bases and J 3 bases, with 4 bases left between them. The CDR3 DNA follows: TGTGCCAGCAGCGCGGGCTACGAGCAGTACTTC. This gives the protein CASSAGYEQYF.

CDR3 DNA: TGCGCCAGCAGCGTTAGCGGGGGGCTCTCCTACAATGAGCAGTTCTTC. It encodes CASSVSGGLSYNEQFF. The chain combines TRBV5-1 with TRBJ2-1; 10 bases align to TRBD2. This CDR3 has 16 residues. V lost 4 bases, J lost 0 bases, and 4 bases stayed unmatched. Germline V gives CDR1 SGHRS, CDR2 YFSETQ.

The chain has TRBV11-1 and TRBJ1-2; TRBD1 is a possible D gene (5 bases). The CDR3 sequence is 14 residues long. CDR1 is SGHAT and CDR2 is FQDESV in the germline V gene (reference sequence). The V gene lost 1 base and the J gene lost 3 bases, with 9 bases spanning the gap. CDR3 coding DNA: TGTGCCAGCAGCTTAGGTCAGGGATACTATGGCTACACCTTC. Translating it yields CASSLGQGYYGYTF.

This CDR3 is CASSYSRQGFLFF. The CDR3 DNA reads as TGTGCCAGCAGTTACTCGAGACAGGGGTTTTTGTTTTTT. This sequence joins TRBV6-5 and TRBJ1-4; 8 bases match TRBD1. Germline V gives CDR1 MNHEY, CDR2 SVGAGI. The trim removed 0 bases at V and 15 bases at J, leaving 6 bases unmatched. CDR3 length: 13 residues.

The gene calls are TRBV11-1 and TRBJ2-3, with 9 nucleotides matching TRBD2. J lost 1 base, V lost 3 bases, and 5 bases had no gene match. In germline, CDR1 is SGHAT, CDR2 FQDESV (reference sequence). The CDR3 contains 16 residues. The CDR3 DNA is TGTGCCAGCAGCTTCCTTCCTAGCGGGGGCACAGATACGCAGTATTTT. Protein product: CASSFLPSGGTDTQYF.

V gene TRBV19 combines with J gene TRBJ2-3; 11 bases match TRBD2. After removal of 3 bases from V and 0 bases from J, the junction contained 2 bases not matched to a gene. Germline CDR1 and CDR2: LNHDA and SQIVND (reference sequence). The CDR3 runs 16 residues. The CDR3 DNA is TGTGCCAGTAGTATTGCTAGCGGGGGGAGCACAGATACGCAGTATTTT. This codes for CASSIASGGSTDTQYF.

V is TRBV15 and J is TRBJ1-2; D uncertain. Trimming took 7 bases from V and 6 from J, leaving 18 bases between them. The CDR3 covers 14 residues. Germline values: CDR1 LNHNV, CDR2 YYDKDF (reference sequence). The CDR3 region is CATTLDKGAHGYTF. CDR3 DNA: TGTGCCACCACCCTGGATAAGGGAGCACATGGCTACACCTTC.

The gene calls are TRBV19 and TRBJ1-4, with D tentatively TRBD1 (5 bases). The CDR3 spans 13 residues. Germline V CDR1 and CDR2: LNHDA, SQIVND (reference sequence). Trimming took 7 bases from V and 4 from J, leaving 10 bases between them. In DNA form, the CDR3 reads TGTGCCAGTAATAGCAGGGTTAATGAAAAACTGTTTTTT. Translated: CASNSRVNEKLFF. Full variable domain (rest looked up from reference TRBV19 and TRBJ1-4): DGGITQSPKYLFRKEGQNVTLSCEQNLNHDAMYWYRQDPGQGLRLIYYSQIVNDFQKGDIAEGYSVSREKKESFPLTVTSAQKNPTAFYLCASNSRVNEKLFFGSGTQLSVL.

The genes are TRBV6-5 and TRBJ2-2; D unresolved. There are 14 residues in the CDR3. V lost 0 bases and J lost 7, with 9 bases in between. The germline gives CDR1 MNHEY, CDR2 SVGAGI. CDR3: CASSYSLAGGELFF. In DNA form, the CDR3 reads TGTGCCAGCAGTTACTCTTTAGCCGGCGGGGAGCTGTTTTTT.

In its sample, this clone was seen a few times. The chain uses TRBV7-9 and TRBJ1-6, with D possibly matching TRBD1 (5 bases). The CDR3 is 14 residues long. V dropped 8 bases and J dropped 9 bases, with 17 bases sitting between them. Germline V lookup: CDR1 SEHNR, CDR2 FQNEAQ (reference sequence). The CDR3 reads CASCGGVDCSPLHF. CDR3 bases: TGTGCCAGCTGTGGAGGGGTTGATTGTTCACCCCTCCACTTT.

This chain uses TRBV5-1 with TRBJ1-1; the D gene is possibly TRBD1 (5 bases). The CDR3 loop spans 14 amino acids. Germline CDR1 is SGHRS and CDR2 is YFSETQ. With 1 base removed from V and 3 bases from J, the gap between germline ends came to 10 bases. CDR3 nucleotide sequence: TGCGCCAGCAGCTTGTTCTTAGGGGACACTGAAGCTTTCTTT. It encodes CASSLFLGDTEAFF.